This T cell receptor (beta chain) was profiled in a study of technical replicates of blood from a handful of donors. The CDR3 totals 18 residues. Germline CDR1 is MGHRA and CDR2 is YSYEKL. The V and J ends lost 0 bases and 3 bases respectively, with 21 bases between them. Data came from immunoSEQ multiplex PCR; TCRdb stores just in-frame clones and leaves some out. The sample includes approximately 85,000 clones, 92% of them seen just once. The chain joins TRBV4-1 to TRBJ2-7, with D possibly TRBD2 on 6 matching bases. This TCR was recovered from a human donor in good health. Sequenced material: T cells isolated from PBMCs. The DNA of the CDR3 is TGCGCCAGCAGCCAAGACCAAGCAATTCTCCGGAGGGACTACGAGCAGTACTTC. It yields the protein CASSQDQAILRRDYEQYF.